This T cell receptor (beta chain) was captured by sequencing in a study of blood T cells in healthy people across ages (dated by TCRdb to the mid-2010s). As for the study more broadly: In model experiments, roughly one uniquely barcoded TCR beta cDNA molecule per two T cells was captured by template switching. Donors of different ages were randomly distributed across sequencing lanes to avoid experimental bias. The donors were divided into four age groups: young (average about 15 years), middle-aged (about 40), aged (about 62) and long-lived (roughly 82). Using deep sequencing normalized with unique cDNA molecular identifiers, the study measured how TCR beta repertoire diversity changes with age. The study analyzed two additional independent replicas of 1 million unique cDNA reads from the same blood draw for two donors, one aged 18 to 29 and one aged 80 or older. The paper's findings and limits, for the study overall: Observed TCR beta diversity per million T cells fell roughly linearly with age, and a significant reduction was already apparent by age roughly 41. Observed TCR beta diversity correlated strongly with the percentage of naive T cells measured by flow cytometry. Since profiling was done on bulk unsorted PBMCs, naive and antigen-experienced compartments could not be conclusively compared. Compared with the aged group, the long-lived group had more naive CD4+ T cells, fewer expanded clones and increased TCR diversity, suggesting age selection. Estimates of total diversity based on one million sequenced T cells were regarded as lower bounds and as underestimates. Donor CMV infection status was unknown, potentially confounding age-related changes in expanded clonotypes.

Library creation used 5' RACE. TCRdb records Illumina HiSeq 2500 as the sequencer. The second PCR ran for about 6 to 11 cycles and used a J-beta primer mix along with a sample-barcoded 5' primer. Each TCR beta cDNA molecule received a unique molecular identifier from a template-switch 5' adaptor carrying 12 random nucleotides. At least 2.5 million CDR3-containing paired-end reads were obtained from each sample. First-strand cDNA synthesis was performed from all RNA using the Mint cDNA synthesis kit, with priming by a TRBC-specific oligonucleotide. All cDNA was treated with uracil-DNA glycosylase and then went through a first 18-cycle PCR with the universal primers M1SS and BC2_uni_R. Per the original workflow: Each sample was normalized by randomly selecting 1 million high-quality reads, each carrying a distinct molecular identifier. Instead of being binned into consensus sequences, reads with shared molecular identifiers were discarded. MiTCR, run with a Q25 quality threshold and the strictest error-elimination algorithm, handled CDR3 identification, clonotype clustering and error correction. Lower-bound total TCR beta diversity was estimated with a nonparametric unseen species model using Euler transformation. In-frame beta chains were kept once TCRdb had trimmed the public reads at Q25 with fastp and called clones with MiXCR. Records with the same CDR3 protein are collapsed into one entry carrying the most frequent genes and DNA. Here the V and J calls rest on TCRdb's processing, not on the authors' analysis. The sample data list about 1.1 million distinct CDR3 sequences, and 30% to 40% of these were observed just once. Over 10% of the sample is held by the ten biggest clonotypes.

Of note for this clonotype: Its specific antigen is unknown. No much larger clonotype is one base removed from it; base qualities were not supplied.

CDR1 and CDR2, per the germline V gene (reference sequence), are SEHNR and FQNEAQ. V loses 5 bases of germline sequence and J loses 6 bases, and the interval between the two ends is 20 bases. There are 16 amino acids in the CDR3, from cysteine to phenylalanine inclusive. Solely the CDR3 DNA is kept, with 48 bases framed from the first base. The donors were 40 or so Caucasian individuals from Russia, aged roughly 6 to 100 years, who were systemically healthy. Each donor gave around 9.8 milliliters of peripheral blood, collected into EDTA-treated Vacutainer tubes. Ficoll-Paque density-gradient centrifugation was used to isolate PBMCs, with at least 7 million per sample. Trizol reagent was used to extract total RNA from the PBMCs, yielding at least 5.5 micrograms per sample. For every donor, flow cytometry on a PBMC aliquot measured the percentage of naive CD45RAhigh/CD27high T cells.

The sequence was collected from a man in his late teens or twenties in good health. The sequenced material came from blood. Recombination connected TRBV7-9 to TRBJ2-1; a tentative D match to TRBD1 spans 6 bases. The CDR3 loop reads CASSPRQVLQTNEQFF. The nucleotide sequence reads TGTGCCAGCAGCCCGAGACAGGTGCTCCAAACCAATGAGCAGTTCTTC.